The 18 T cell receptor beta chains listed next were all sequenced from one sample in a study of radiotherapy plus CTLA-4 blockade in lung cancer. The data were produced by immunoSEQ multiplex PCR, yet TCRdb's version contains in-frame clones alone and is incomplete. In the table there are about 90,000 clones, approximately 82% of which are singletons. The material sequenced was peripheral blood, taken from a patient treated with radiotherapy plus ipilimumab. All receptors derive from a human donor with non-small cell lung cancer that progressed on radiotherapy plus ipilimumab.

The chain employs TRBV5-8 and TRBJ2-7; D is possibly TRBD2 (6 bases). The ends were cut back, 3 bases at V and 0 bases at J, with 10 bases in the middle. The germline V gene has CDR1 SGHTS and CDR2 YDEGEE. The CDR3 contains 14 residues. The CDR3 nucleotides are TGTGCCAGCAGCTCCTTGGGGGGCTCCTACGAGCAGTACTTC. This sequence encodes CASSSLGGSYEQYF.

The chain carries TRBV6-5 and TRBJ1-2, with D possibly TRBD1 on 6 matching bases. V was shortened by 6 bases and J by 4 bases, with 15 bases between the two germline ends. The CDR3 contains 14 residues. The germline gives CDR1 MNHEY, CDR2 SVGAGI. CDR3 protein: CASSRTRDTYGYTF. Written as DNA, the CDR3 is TGTGCCAGCAGCCGAACCCGGGACACCTATGGCTACACCTTC.

The V and J genes are TRBV29-1 and TRBJ1-1; no firm D call. The CDR3 has 11 amino acids. Per the germline V gene, CDR1 is SQVTM and CDR2 is ANQGSEA. Trimming shortened V by 4 bases and J by 4 bases, and 7 bases separated the two germline ends. The CDR3 loop reads CSVGRGTEAFF. The CDR3 DNA follows: TGCAGCGTTGGGCGGGGCACTGAAGCTTTCTTT.

The chain joins TRBV7-2 to TRBJ2-1, with 7 bases fitting TRBD1. V lost 8 bases to trimming and J lost 1 base; unmatched junction nucleotides: 5. This CDR3 has 14 amino acids. The germline V gene has CDR1 SGHTA and CDR2 FQGNSA. The CDR3 DNA reads TGTGCCAGCCGGATACAGGGGTCCTACAATGAGCAGTTCTTC. Translating gives CASRIQGSYNEQFF.

The chain carries TRBV5-4 and TRBJ1-1; D possibly corresponds to TRBD1 (5 bases). Germline lookup yields CDR1 SGHNT and CDR2 YYREEE (reference sequence). The CDR3 loop spans 12 amino acids. The V and J ends lost 1 base and 9 bases respectively, with 10 bases between them. Written as DNA, the CDR3 is TGTGCCAGCAGCTTGCCGGGGGTCAAAGCTTTCTTT. It encodes CASSLPGVKAFF.

The V gene is TRBV7-2, the J gene TRBJ1-2; D perhaps matches TRBD1 (6 bases). The ends were cut back, 1 base at V and 7 bases at J, with 16 bases in the middle. Per the germline V gene, CDR1 is SGHTA and CDR2 is FQGNSA. This CDR3 is built from 15 residues. DNA of the CDR3: TGTGCCAGCAGCTTAGGAGGTCAGGGGTGGAGTGGCTACACCTTC. Translated, it gives CASSLGGQGWSGYTF.

The chain is built from TRBV19 and TRBJ2-7, with 8 bases aligning to TRBD1. Germline V gene sequence: CDR1 LNHDA, CDR2 SQIVND (reference sequence). There are 13 residues in the CDR3. Trimming cost V 9 bases and J 2 bases; bases outside gene matches: 6. The CDR3 here is CASGDRSPYEQYF. The CDR3, as DNA: TGTGCCAGCGGGGACAGGTCGCCCTACGAGCAGTACTTC. The full variable domain, in which reference TRBV19 and TRBJ2-7 provide the parts outside the CDR3, is DGGITQSPKYLFRKEGQNVTLSCEQNLNHDAMYWYRQDPGQGLRLIYYSQIVNDFQKGDIAEGYSVSREKKESFPLTVTSAQKNPTAFYLCASGDRSPYEQYFGPGTRLTVT.

This chain uses TRBV7-6 with TRBJ2-3; a weak D match, TRBD2 (5 bases). Germline-derived CDR1 and CDR2 are SGHVS and FNYEAQ. CDR3 size: 14 residues. V lost 3 bases and J lost 11, with 18 bases in between. DNA of the CDR3: TGTGCCAGCAGCTTGGCAGCCCCGTGGAGCGGGCAGTATTTT. Amino acids: CASSLAAPWSGQYF.

J is TRBJ1-2 and V is TRBV7-2, with 8 bases fitting TRBD1. Losses at the gene ends were 3 bases for V and 7 bases for J; bases not matched to a gene: 4. The CDR3 contains 13 residues. CDR1 and CDR2 from the germline V gene are SGHTA and FQGNSA. For the CDR3, the DNA is TGTGCCAGCAGCTTGACAGGGGCTACTGGCTACACCTTC. Amino acid sequence: CASSLTGATGYTF. Full variable domain (rest looked up from reference TRBV7-2 and TRBJ1-2): GAGVSQSPSNKVTEKGKDVELRCDPISGHTALYWYRQSLGQGLEFLIYFQGNSAPDKSGLPSDRFSAERTGGSVSTLTIQRTQQEDSAVYLCASSLTGATGYTFGSGTRLTVV.

The chain joins TRBV7-2 to TRBJ2-7; 9 bases agree with TRBD1. Germline CDR1 and CDR2: SGHTA and FQGNSA. V shed 1 base and J 5 bases; nucleotides not matched to a gene: 6. There are 15 residues in the CDR3. The CDR3 coding sequence is TGTGCCAGCAGCTTAGGACAGGGGGTGGTGAACGAGCAGTACTTC. Amino acids: CASSLGQGVVNEQYF.

The CDR3 spells CASSPSGRTNTEAFF. In nucleotides, the CDR3 is TGTGCCAGCAGCCCGAGTGGTAGGACGAACACTGAAGCTTTCTTT. The chain is built from TRBV7-2 and TRBJ1-1; unclear D gene. The CDR3 is made up of 15 amino acids. The ends were cut back, 5 bases at V and 1 base at J, with 14 bases in the middle. Germline V gene sequence: CDR1 SGHTA, CDR2 FQGNSA. The whole variable domain, filled in from reference TRBV7-2 and TRBJ1-1, reads GAGVSQSPSNKVTEKGKDVELRCDPISGHTALYWYRQSLGQGLEFLIYFQGNSAPDKSGLPSDRFSAERTGGSVSTLTIQRTQQEDSAVYLCASSPSGRTNTEAFFGQGTRLTVV.

This chain uses TRBV5-6 with TRBJ1-1, with TRBD1 as a possible D gene (6 bases). Germline lookup yields CDR1 SGHDT and CDR2 YYEEEE. The ends were cut back, 0 bases at V and 6 bases at J, with 21 bases in the middle. The CDR3 has 17 residues. CDR3 sequence reads: CASSLGAGAQSLAEAFF. Written as DNA, the CDR3 is TGTGCCAGCAGCTTGGGCGCGGGGGCGCAGTCTTTGGCTGAAGCTTTCTTT.

Only a few counts were recorded for this clone. This rearrangement joins TRBV19 to TRBJ2-3; weak D call: TRBD2 (6 bases). The CDR3 runs 13 residues. The germline CDR1 and CDR2 sequences are LNHDA and SQIVND (reference sequence). Trimming removed 5 bases from V and 4 bases from J, with 10 bases in between. As DNA, the CDR3 is TGTGCCAGTAGTCAACCGGGAGCAGATACGCAGTATTTT. It is translated as CASSQPGADTQYF.

J is TRBJ1-4 and V is TRBV11-2; 7 positions agree with TRBD1. The CDR3 has 14 residues. Germline V gene data show CDR1 as SGHAT and CDR2 as FQNNGV. The V segment lost 5 bases and the J segment 11 bases; nucleotides outside the gene matches: 11. The chain's CDR3 is CASSPAAGQLKLFF. CDR3 sequence (DNA): TGTGCCAGCAGCCCGGCAGCGGGACAGCTGAAACTGTTTTTT.

V gene TRBV4-3 combines with J gene TRBJ2-7; 9 nucleotides align to TRBD1. Germline trimming cut 1 base from V and 3 bases from J; bases unmatched to any gene: 4. Looked up from germline, CDR1 is LGHNA and CDR2 is YSLEER. The CDR3 runs to 15 residues. CDR3 nucleotides: TGCGCCAGCAGCCAAGCGACAGGGGGTGTCTACGAGCAGTACTTC. Amino acid sequence: CASSQATGGVYEQYF.

The chain combines TRBV19 with TRBJ2-7, with 7 bases fitting TRBD1. Germline CDR1 reads LNHDA; CDR2 reads SQIVND (reference sequence). The V gene end was trimmed by 3 bases and the J gene end by 2 bases; junction bases not matched to a gene: 4. This CDR3 is built from 14 residues. The CDR3 region is CASSIRGRAYEQYF. In DNA form, the CDR3 reads TGTGCCAGTAGTATTAGGGGGCGCGCCTACGAGCAGTACTTC.

The chain recombines TRBV6-5 with TRBJ1-2; maybe TRBD1 (6 bases). Germline CDR1 MNHEY, CDR2 SVGAGI. The CDR3 is made up of 14 amino acids. Trimming took 4 bases from V and 2 from J, leaving 11 bases between them. The CDR3 is CASSSRRGNYGYTF. In DNA, the CDR3 is TGTGCCAGCAGTTCCAGGAGGGGGAACTATGGCTACACCTTC.

CDR3 coding DNA: TGTGCCAGCATCCTGGAGAACACCGGGGAGCTGTTTTTT. This translates into CASILENTGELFF. The J gene is TRBJ2-2, the V gene TRBV2; D remains ambiguous. Germline V gene sequence: CDR1 SNHLY, CDR2 FYNNEI. There are 13 residues in the CDR3. Trimming pared 7 bases from V and 1 base from J, leaving 7 bases between.